The rows below give T cell receptor beta chains drawn from one sample of a study of cytomegalovirus exposure and HLA in healthy donors. Only in-frame clones appear in the TCRdb table, and some are missing; sequencing was by immunoSEQ multiplex PCR. Of around 100,000 clones in the sample, 63% are singletons; the top ten hold over 4%. Input material: PBMCs. The receptors derive from a human donor in good health. The CDR3 runs from the conserved cysteine through the conserved F or W. Each record gives: D gene, J gene, clone size, V gene, CDR3 DNA, CDR3 protein. D genes are given only for firm matches. Clone size is not always given. Where it is, it says once, few, many or a class for expanded clones.

- | TRBJ2-1 | - | TRBV7-3 | TGTGCCAGCAGCTCAGCGGGTAGCTCCTACAATGAGCAGTTCTTC | CASSSAGSSYNEQFF
TRBD1 | TRBJ1-6 | - | TRBV5-1 | TGCGCCAGCAAAAGGGGGCCTTCTGACGATAATTCACCCCTCCACTTT | CASKRGPSDDNSPLHF
TRBD1 | TRBJ2-5 | - | TRBV7-9 | TGTGCCAGCAGCTTGAAGACAGGGTTTCAAGAGACCCAGTACTTC | CASSLKTGFQETQYF
TRBD1 | TRBJ1-5 | - | TRBV30 | TGTGCCTTAGGACAGGGAAGTAGCAATCAGCCCCAGCATTTT | CALGQGSSNQPQHF
TRBD1 | TRBJ1-2 | once | TRBV9 | TGTGCCAGCAGCCCCGGGACAGGTGCACCCGTGAACTATGGCTACACCTTC | CASSPGTGAPVNYGYTF
- | TRBJ1-2 | - | TRBV19 | TGTGCCAGTGGTATCAATGCGGGGGCGAGTGGCTACACCTTC | CASGINAGASGYTF
TRBD2 | TRBJ2-2 | - | TRBV19 | TGTGCCAGTAGTGGGCGGGAGACCACCGGGGAGCTGTTTTTT | CASSGRETTGELFF
- | TRBJ1-2 | - | TRBV28 | TGTGCCAGCAGTTTATCTCCAGGGAGGTATGGCTACACCTTC | CASSLSPGRYGYTF
- | TRBJ2-1 | once | TRBV7-9 | TGTGCCAGCAGCCATCCAGGGTTTGATGAGCAGTTCTTC | CASSHPGFDEQFF
- | TRBJ2-2 | - | TRBV28 | TGTGCCAGCAGCCGCGCGGGGAAGAACACCGGGGAGCTGTTTTTT | CASSRAGKNTGELFF
- | TRBJ2-1 | - | TRBV6-6 | TGTGCCAGCAGGGGAGGAGGGGCGGGTGAGCAGTTCTTC | CASRGGGAGEQFF
- | TRBJ2-7 | - | TRBV28 | TGTGCCACCGGGGGCAGCGGGGATAGGATCACCTACGAGCAGTACTTC | CATGGSGDRITYEQYF